This T cell receptor beta chain was retrieved from a study of T cells after posttransplantation cyclophosphamide. This clone was counted a few times. V lost 8 bases and J 0 bases, leaving 8 bases between the germline ends. Germline V gene data show CDR1 as MNHNS and CDR2 as SASEGT. This CDR3 comprises 13 residues. Profiled with immunoSEQ multiplex PCR; TCRdb holds only in-frame clones, not every one. The data hold tens of thousands of clones, with approximately 86% observed a single time. This sequence originates from a man between 25 and 39 years old with a blood cancer, CMV-positive, and with a related stem cell donor. The sample consisted of PBMCs. J is TRBJ1-3 and V is TRBV6-1, with D perhaps TRBD1 (5 bases). The CDR3: CASRQSSGNTIYF. The CDR3 DNA follows: TGTGCCAGCCGACAGAGCTCTGGAAACACCATATATTTT.